The present T cell receptor beta chain was sequenced within a study of Ad26.COV2.S vaccination and SARS-CoV-2 variants. Overall study context: Intramuscularly, Ad26.COV2.S was given either once or twice, 56 days apart.

As concerns this clone: This sample includes further DNA sequences coding for the same CDR3.

There are 13 residues in the CDR3. Per the germline V gene, CDR1 is SGHNT and CDR2 is YENEEA. Trimming took off 1 base at V and 1 base at J, with 4 bases between the two ends. Treatment noted: 15 to 20 received Ad26.COV2.S at low or high dose, single or two shots; several received placebo; per-sample allocation not given. Repertoires come from day 63 after the first vaccine or placebo injection. Within Boston, the person who donated was an adult of 18-55 years. An Ad26 vector was used to express Wuhan-strain SARS-CoV-2 spike as the vaccine. The repertoire was sequenced with immunoSEQ multiplex PCR; TCRdb's copy has only in-frame clones and lacks some. Of 200,000 to 300,000 clones in the sample, 70% to 90% were seen once.

The clonotype originates from a person aged 18 to 59 who received the Ad26.COV2.S COVID-19 vaccine or a placebo. Specimen: peripheral blood, collected in a trial of Ad26.COV2.S vaccine versus placebo. The genes are TRBV11-3 and TRBJ1-1; D is uncertain. The CDR3 nucleotides are TGTGCCAGCAGCTTAGGCCGGAACACTGAAGCTTTCTTT. It yields the protein CASSLGRNTEAFF.